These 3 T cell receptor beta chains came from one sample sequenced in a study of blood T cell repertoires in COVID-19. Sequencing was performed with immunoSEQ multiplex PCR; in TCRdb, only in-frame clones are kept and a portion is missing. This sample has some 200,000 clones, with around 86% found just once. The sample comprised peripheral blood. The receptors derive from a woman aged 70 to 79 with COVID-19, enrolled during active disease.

The CDR3 spells CASSGGLTTYEQYF. CDR3 DNA sequence: TGTGCCAGCAGTGGGGGACTGACGACCTACGAGCAGTACTTC. The rearrangement uses TRBV3-1 (or the pseudogene TRBV3-2) and TRBJ2-7; possibly TRBD2 for D (6 bases). The CDR3 length is 14 residues. The germline gives CDR1 LGHDT, CDR2 YNNKEL (reference sequence). The V end was cut by 6 bases, the J end by 2 bases, with 14 bases between.

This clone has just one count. CDR3 in DNA: TGTGCCAGTAGTCTACGGGACAGGGGCATTATGAATTCACCCCTCCACTTT. Its protein is CASSLRDRGIMNSPLHF. The chain recombines TRBV19 with TRBJ1-6; 10 positions agree with TRBD1. V gave up 5 bases and J gave up 7 bases; unmatched junction bases: 11. Germline loops: CDR1 LNHDA, CDR2 SQIVND (reference sequence). The CDR3 totals 17 residues.

As DNA, the CDR3 is TGTGCCAGCAGTGACAGGGGGCGCAGGGCCCAGCATTTT. As protein: CASSDRGRRAQHF. V is TRBV7-8 and J is TRBJ1-5; TRBD1 matches at 10 bases. Germline CDR1 reads SGHVS; CDR2 reads FQNEAQ. The ends lost 6 bases at V and 11 bases at J; junction bases unmatched: 7. The CDR3 is 13 amino acids.